The 28 T cell receptor beta chains below all came from one sample that was sequenced in a study of CD8+ T cells in alopecia areata. The sample's treatment: oral pan-JAK inhibitor, 5-10 mg twice daily. Sequencing relied on a cDNA template that was reverse transcribed from extracted RNA. Produced via immunoSEQ multiplex PCR; TCRdb's table is partial and in-frame only. The sample has some 98,000 clones, around 55% seen once. Sequencing used CD8+ T cells sorted from blood, obtained at week 4, from a patient treated with tofacitinib. Every receptor here comes from a human donor with alopecia areata.

This clone showed up just a few times. The chain joins TRBV5-1 to TRBJ2-1; possible D gene TRBD1, 6 bases. The V end was cut by 4 bases, the J end by 4 bases, with 9 bases between. The CDR3 is made up of 13 amino acids. CDR1 is SGHRS, CDR2 YFSETQ, per germline. CDR3 region: CASSVGQYNEQFF. DNA of the CDR3: TGCGCCAGCAGCGTTGGACAGTACAATGAGCAGTTCTTC.

The genes are TRBV5-4 and TRBJ1-2; 7 bases are shared with TRBD1. Trimming cost V 5 bases and J 6 bases; bases outside gene matches: 16. The CDR3 runs 16 residues. Germline V gene data show CDR1 as SGHNT and CDR2 as YYREEE (reference sequence). The CDR3 DNA reads as TGTGCCAGCAGAAGGGGGGCAGGGGGGAACTCGAATGGCTACACCTTC. It translates to CASRRGAGGNSNGYTF.

The V and J genes are TRBV4-1 and TRBJ2-3; the D is unclear. The CDR3 has 19 residues. The V end was cut by 3 bases, the J end by 4 bases, with 26 bases between. The germline gives CDR1 MGHRA, CDR2 YSYEKL. DNA for the CDR3: TGCGCCAGCAGCCATACCCCTTTGAAACAGTGGTCCACCTCAGATACGCAGTATTTT. Amino acid sequence: CASSHTPLKQWSTSDTQYF.

The rearrangement uses TRBV28 and TRBJ1-2; maybe TRBD1 (6 bases). Deletions cut 6 bases from V and 3 bases from J, with 14 bases between. CDR1 and CDR2 (germline): MDHEN, SYDVKM. The CDR3 length is 14 residues. CDR3 sequence reads: CASRIPDRDYGYTF. CDR3 coding DNA: TGTGCCAGCAGGATCCCGGACAGAGACTATGGCTACACCTTC.

This chain connects TRBV27 to TRBJ1-2; no firm D call. The CDR3 sequence is 12 residues long. The germline gives CDR1 MNHEY, CDR2 SMNVEV (reference sequence). Trimming shortened V by 5 bases and J by 4 bases, and 8 bases separated the two germline ends. The CDR3 here is CASSDGGYGYTF. The DNA of the CDR3 is TGTGCCAGCAGTGACGGTGGCTATGGCTACACCTTC.

The chain has TRBV5-1 and TRBJ2-3; D remains ambiguous. This CDR3 spans 12 amino acids. Per the germline V gene, CDR1 is SGHRS and CDR2 is YFSETQ. V lost 0 bases and J lost 5, with 4 bases in between. The CDR3 loop is CASSLEVDTQYF. CDR3 nucleotides: TGCGCCAGCAGCTTGGAGGTAGATACGCAGTATTTT. Filled out from reference TRBV5-1 and TRBJ2-3, the complete variable domain reads KAGVTQTPRYLIKTRGQQVTLSCSPISGHRSVSWYQQTPGQGLQFLFEYFSETQRNKGNFPGRFSGRQFSNSRSEMNVSTLELGDSALYLCASSLEVDTQYFGPGTRLTVL.

V is TRBV5-1 and J is TRBJ1-2, with D tentatively TRBD1 (6 bases). The CDR3 has 13 amino acids. V was cut by 0 bases and J by 11 bases, with 14 bases left in between. Germline V lookup: CDR1 SGHRS, CDR2 YFSETQ. DNA of the CDR3: TGCGCCAGCAGCTTGGCCGGGGACATTCAGTACACCTTC. Translated, it gives CASSLAGDIQYTF.

The chain joins TRBV2 to TRBJ1-1; D unresolved. The CDR3 spans 14 residues. From germline, CDR1 is SNHLY and CDR2 FYNNEI. The V gene lost 0 bases and the J gene lost 3 bases, with 8 bases spanning the gap. CDR3 in amino acids: CASSEARVYTEAFF. DNA of the CDR3: TGTGCCAGCAGTGAAGCACGGGTGTACACTGAAGCTTTCTTT.

CDR3: CASSLDPDQETQYF. In DNA form, the CDR3 reads TGTGCCAGCAGCTTGGATCCAGACCAAGAGACCCAGTACTTC. The chain couples TRBV5-6 to TRBJ2-5; the D is unclear. The CDR3 totals 14 residues. The germline V gene has CDR1 SGHDT and CDR2 YYEEEE. V was pared by 0 bases and J by 0 bases, with 6 bases between.

The V and J genes are TRBV7-8 and TRBJ2-6; D is possibly TRBD1 or TRBD2 (6 bases each). The ends were cut back, 1 base at V and 2 bases at J, with 12 bases in the middle. CDR1 and CDR2 from the germline V gene are SGHVS and FQNEAQ. This CDR3 contains 17 residues. CDR3 DNA: TGTGCCAGCAGCTTAGTAGTGGGGGGCCCTGGGGCCAACGTCCTGACTTTC. Its translation: CASSLVVGGPGANVLTF. The whole variable domain, remainder taken from reference TRBV7-8 and TRBJ2-6, is GAGVSQSPRYKVAKRGQDVALRCDPISGHVSLFWYQQALGQGPEFLTYFQNEAQLDKSGLPSDRFFAERPEGSVSTLKIQRTQQEDSAVYLCASSLVVGGPGANVLTFGAGSRLTVL.

The rearrangement joins TRBV13 to TRBJ2-3; 12 positions agree with TRBD2. Germline CDR1 and CDR2: PRHDT and FYEKMQ (reference sequence). The CDR3 loop spans 16 amino acids. With V trimmed by 4 bases and J by 4 bases, 6 bases remained unmatched. The CDR3 sequence: CASSSKLAGGADTQYF. The CDR3 DNA follows: TGTGCCAGCAGCTCCAAACTAGCGGGGGGCGCAGATACGCAGTATTTT.

This clone was picked up one time. This chain uses TRBV19 with TRBJ2-1, with a weak D call TRBD2 (5 bases). The CDR3 sequence is 11 residues long. Trimming removed 3 bases at V and 8 bases at J, with 5 bases between. Germline V gene sequence: CDR1 LNHDA, CDR2 SQIVND (reference sequence). CDR3 sequence (DNA): TGTGCCAGTAGTATCGGGGATGAGCAGTTCTTC. As protein: CASSIGDEQFF.

This clone was picked up many times. CDR3 sequence: CASGPLGGSGYTF. CDR3 DNA: TGTGCCAGCGGCCCATTGGGAGGGAGCGGCTACACCTTC. V and J are TRBV5-6 and TRBJ1-2; D remains unclear. Germline V gene data show CDR1 as SGHDT and CDR2 as YYEEEE. The ends were cut back, 7 bases at V and 8 bases at J, with 18 bases in the middle. The CDR3 sequence is 13 residues long.

This chain links TRBV4-2 with TRBJ2-1; D gene ambiguous. Germline V gene lookup returns CDR1 LGHNA and CDR2 YNFKEQ. The V gene lost 1 base and the J gene lost 4 bases, with 11 bases spanning the gap. The CDR3 runs 15 residues. CDR3 in DNA: TGTGCCAGCAGCCAAGGTCATTTGGGGTACAATGAGCAGTTCTTC. Its protein is CASSQGHLGYNEQFF.

The chain has TRBV9 and TRBJ2-3, with 8 bases aligning to TRBD2. Germline CDR1 is SGDLS and CDR2 is YYNGEE. V was pared by 0 bases and J by 3 bases, with 3 bases of the junction left unmatched. CDR3 length equals 15 residues. DNA for the CDR3: TGTGCCAGCAGCGTAGGACTAGCGAGTACAGATACGCAGTATTTT. Translation gives CASSVGLASTDTQYF.

This chain links TRBV7-9 with TRBJ2-1; D call uncertain. V shed 3 bases and J shed 9 bases, with 6 bases lying between them. Germline V gives CDR1 SEHNR, CDR2 FQNEAQ (reference sequence). CDR3 length equals 11 residues. The CDR3 nucleotides read TGTGCCAGCAGCTTCCGGGCTGAGCAGTTCTTC. It codes for CASSFRAEQFF.

The chain uses TRBV5-1 and TRBJ2-5, with D possibly TRBD1 on 7 matching bases. Between the trimmed V and J ends, which lost 6 bases and 9 bases, there was a span of 15 bases. Looked up from germline, CDR1 is SGHRS and CDR2 is YFSETQ. The CDR3 is 12 residues long. CDR3 protein: CASTLQGEAQYF. The CDR3 DNA reads TGCGCCAGCACCCTCCAGGGGGAGGCCCAGTACTTC.

This clone was observed once. The chain recombines TRBV30 with TRBJ1-1; D is undetermined. Trimming left V 2 bases short and J 1 base short, with 5 bases between. The germline V gene encodes CDR1 GTSNPN and CDR2 SVGIG (reference sequence). The length of the CDR3 is 12 residues. In DNA form, the CDR3 reads TGTGCCTGGAGTCCTACGAACACTGAAGCTTTCTTT. Translated, it gives CAWSPTNTEAFF.

The chain uses TRBV19 and TRBJ1-1; 9 nucleotides line up with TRBD1. Germline assignment: CDR1 LNHDA and CDR2 SQIVND (reference sequence). With 6 bases clipped from V and 0 bases from J, the junction kept 11 bases outside the gene matches. The CDR3 has 17 amino acids. In DNA, the CDR3 is TGTGCCAGTAGGTCTACAGGGGGCGGATTCATGAACACTGAAGCTTTCTTT. It specifies CASRSTGGGFMNTEAFF.

In its sample, this clone was seen once. A read error may account for a junction end that differs from germline. The J gene is TRBJ2-1, the V gene TRBV5-6; 7 bases are shared with TRBD2. This CDR3 is built from 11 residues. Germline assignment: CDR1 SGHDT and CDR2 YYEEEE. The DNA for the CDR3 is TGTGCCAGCAGTTTGGGACTAGAGCAGTTCTTC. Protein: CASSLGLEQFF.

V gene TRBV2 combines with J gene TRBJ2-3; D ambiguous. V lost 8 bases and J lost 6, with 12 bases in between. This CDR3 spans 12 amino acids. Germline lookup yields CDR1 SNHLY and CDR2 FYNNEI. In nucleotides, the CDR3 is TGTGCCAGCCGACTTACGTGGGATACGCAGTATTTT. Encoded protein: CASRLTWDTQYF.

The chain recombines TRBV6-1 with TRBJ2-1; D possibly corresponds to TRBD2 (6 bases). This CDR3 region has 15 residues. Germline-derived CDR1 and CDR2 are MNHNS and SASEGT. V was pared by 1 base and J by 5 bases, with 12 bases between. CDR3 loop: CASSEVGGKNNEQFF. In DNA form, the CDR3 reads TGTGCCAGCAGTGAAGTGGGGGGAAAGAACAATGAGCAGTTCTTC.

V and J are TRBV7-9 and TRBJ2-7, with a weak D call TRBD1 (6 bases). V gave up 1 base and J gave up 4 bases, with 11 bases separating them. This CDR3 has 14 residues. Germline CDR1 SEHNR, CDR2 FQNEAQ (reference sequence). The chain's CDR3 is CASSLVGDKYEQYF. The CDR3, as DNA: TGTGCCAGCAGCTTAGTCGGGGACAAGTACGAGCAGTACTTC.

This sequence joins TRBV7-9 and TRBJ2-7, with D perhaps TRBD2 (6 bases). From germline, CDR1 is SEHNR and CDR2 FQNEAQ (reference sequence). Trimming cost V 0 bases and J 0 bases, with 12 bases left between them. The length of the CDR3 is 16 residues. This chain's CDR3 is CASSLAGSGSSYEQYF. As DNA, the CDR3 is TGTGCCAGCAGCTTAGCGGGTAGCGGTAGCTCCTACGAGCAGTACTTC.

The chain recombines TRBV6-4 with TRBJ2-1; 8 bases align to TRBD1. Germline-derived CDR1 and CDR2 are MRHNA and SNTAGT. The trim removed 5 bases at V and 16 bases at J, leaving 10 bases unmatched. The CDR3 length is 12 residues. CDR3 in amino acids: CASSTDRGPLFF. DNA for the CDR3: TGTGCCAGCAGTACCGACAGGGGCCCTTTATTCTTC.

To note about this clone: The junction and the germline gene differ at one end; a read error may be behind it. The DNA for the CDR3 is TGTGCCATCAGTGCCTTGGACAGCGACGCCTATGGCTACACCTTC. Its translation is CAISALDSDAYGYTF. The chain links TRBV6-5 to TRBJ1-2; weak D call: TRBD1 (6 bases). This CDR3 has 15 amino acids. Germline CDR1 is MNHEY and CDR2 is SVGAGI.

The gene calls are TRBV10-3 and TRBJ2-1; 9 bases are shared with TRBD2. J lost 8 bases, V lost 3 bases, and 2 bases had no gene match. The CDR3 totals 13 residues. CDR1 and CDR2 (germline): ENHRY, SYGVKD. CDR3 DNA sequence: TGTGCCATCAGTGACGGGACTAGCCATGAGCAGTTCTTC. Translating gives CAISDGTSHEQFF.

This clone was observed a handful of times. This sequence joins TRBV4-3 and TRBJ1-4, with 10 bases matching TRBD1. Germline trimming cut 0 bases from V and 10 bases from J; bases unmatched to any gene: 2. The CDR3 extends over 14 amino acids. CDR1 and CDR2 from the germline V gene are LGHNA and YSLEER. The CDR3 sequence is CASSQEGQGRKLFF. CDR3 nucleotides: TGCGCCAGCAGCCAAGAGGGACAGGGGAGAAAACTGTTTTTT.